Sequencing of this TCR beta chain was carried out in a study of T cell responses to AZD1222 COVID-19 vaccine. Germline V gene sequence: CDR1 LNHDA, CDR2 SQIVND (reference sequence). The CDR3 has 14 amino acids. Trimming pared 1 base from V and 6 bases from J, leaving 13 bases between. Clones were read by immunoSEQ multiplex PCR, and TCRdb kept only the in-frame ones, dropping some. The sample contains some 150,000 clones, roughly nine tenths of which appear only once. The sample in question was peripheral blood, obtained after recovery from COVID-19. This chain uses TRBV19 with TRBJ2-7; D is unresolved. The source of this sequence is an adult who had recovered from COVID-19. The CDR3 DNA follows: TGTGCCAGTAGTATAGCCGCAAAATCGCCCGAGCAGTACTTC. This sequence encodes CASSIAAKSPEQYF.